This T cell receptor (beta chain) was sequenced for a study of blood T cell repertoires in COVID-19. Looking at the study overall: T cells, B-cell-depleted T cells, or PBMCs provided the cDNA or gDNA that served as material.

Only in-frame clones appear in the TCRdb table, and some are missing; sequencing was by immunoSEQ multiplex PCR. Among about 100,000 clones, 79% were seen once, and the ten largest hold less than 20%. The CDR3 has 14 residues. Germline CDR1 and CDR2: SEHNR and FQNEAQ (reference sequence). J gave up 8 bases and V 4 bases, and 9 bases lay outside the gene matches. The chain joins TRBV7-9 to TRBJ1-2, with 8 bases that match TRBD1. What was sequenced was peripheral blood. This sequence was found in a woman of 80 years or more with active or convalescent COVID-19. The CDR3 sequence is CASSSRTGRVGYTF. The CDR3 DNA is TGTGCCAGCAGCTCGAGGACAGGGAGGGTCGGCTACACCTTC.